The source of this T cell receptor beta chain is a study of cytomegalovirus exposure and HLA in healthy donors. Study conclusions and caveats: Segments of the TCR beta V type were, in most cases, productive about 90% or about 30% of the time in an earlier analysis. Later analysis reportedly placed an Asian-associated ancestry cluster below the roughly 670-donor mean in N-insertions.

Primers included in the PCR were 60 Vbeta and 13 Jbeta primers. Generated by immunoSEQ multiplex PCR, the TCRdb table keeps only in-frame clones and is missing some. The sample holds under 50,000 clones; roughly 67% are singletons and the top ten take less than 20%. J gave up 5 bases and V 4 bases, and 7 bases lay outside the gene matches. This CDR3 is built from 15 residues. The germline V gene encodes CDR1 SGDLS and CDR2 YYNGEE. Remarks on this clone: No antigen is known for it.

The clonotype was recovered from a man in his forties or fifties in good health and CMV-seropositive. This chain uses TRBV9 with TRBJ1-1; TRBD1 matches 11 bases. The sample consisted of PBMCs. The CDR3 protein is CASSPGQGAETEAFF. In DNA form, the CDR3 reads TGTGCCAGCAGCCCCGGACAGGGGGCTGAAACTGAAGCTTTCTTT.